The TCR beta chain described here comes from a study of T cell changes during pregnancy in multiple sclerosis. The ends lost 1 base at V and 9 bases at J; junction bases unmatched: 10. This CDR3 contains 15 residues. The germline V gene encodes CDR1 SQVTM and CDR2 ANQGSEA. TCRdb's table, derived via immunoSEQ multiplex PCR, lists solely in-frame clones and lacks some. The sample lists about 60,000 clones; roughly 93% were seen once. The V and J genes are TRBV29-1 and TRBJ2-1; TRBD2 agrees at 9 bases. The clonotype comes from a female donor with multiple sclerosis, enrolled in a pregnancy study. Sequencing used CD8+ T cells from peripheral blood mononuclear cells, obtained in the second trimester of pregnancy. In nucleotides, the CDR3 is TGCAGCGTTGAAGGGGAGGCTAGCGGGGTGGGTGAGCAGTTCTTC. Its translation: CSVEGEASGVGEQFF.